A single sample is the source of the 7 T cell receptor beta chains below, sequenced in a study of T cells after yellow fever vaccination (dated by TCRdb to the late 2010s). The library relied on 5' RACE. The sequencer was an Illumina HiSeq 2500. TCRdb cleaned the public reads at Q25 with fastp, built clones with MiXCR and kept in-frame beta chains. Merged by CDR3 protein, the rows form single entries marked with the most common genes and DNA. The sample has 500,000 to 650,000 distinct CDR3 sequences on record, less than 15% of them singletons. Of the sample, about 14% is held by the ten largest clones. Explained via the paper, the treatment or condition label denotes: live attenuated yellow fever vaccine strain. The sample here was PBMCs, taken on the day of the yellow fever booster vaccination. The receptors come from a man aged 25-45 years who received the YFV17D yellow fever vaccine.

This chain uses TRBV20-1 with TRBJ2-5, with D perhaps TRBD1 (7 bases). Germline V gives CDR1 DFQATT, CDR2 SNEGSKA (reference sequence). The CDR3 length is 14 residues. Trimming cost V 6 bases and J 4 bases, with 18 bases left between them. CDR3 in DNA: TGCAGTGCAAGCACAGGGGTCGGGGGAGAGACCCAGTACTTC. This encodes CSASTGVGGETQYF.

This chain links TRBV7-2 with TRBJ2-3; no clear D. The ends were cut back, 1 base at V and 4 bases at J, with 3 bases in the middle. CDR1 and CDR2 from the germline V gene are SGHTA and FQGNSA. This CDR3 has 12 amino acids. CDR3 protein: CASSLDPDTQYF. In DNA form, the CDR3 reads TGTGCCAGCAGCTTAGACCCAGATACGCAGTATTTT. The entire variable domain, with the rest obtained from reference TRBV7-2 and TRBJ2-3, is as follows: GAGVSQSPSNKVTEKGKDVELRCDPISGHTALYWYRQSLGQGLEFLIYFQGNSAPDKSGLPSDRFSAERTGGSVSTLTIQRTQQEDSAVYLCASSLDPDTQYFGPGTRLTVL.

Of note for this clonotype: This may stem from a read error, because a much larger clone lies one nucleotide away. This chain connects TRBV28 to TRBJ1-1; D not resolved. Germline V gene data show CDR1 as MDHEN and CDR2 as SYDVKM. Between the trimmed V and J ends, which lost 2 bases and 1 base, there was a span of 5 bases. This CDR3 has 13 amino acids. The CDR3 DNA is TGTGCCAGCAGTTTACGGCCGAACACTGAAGCTTTCTTT. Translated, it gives CASSLRPNTEAFF.

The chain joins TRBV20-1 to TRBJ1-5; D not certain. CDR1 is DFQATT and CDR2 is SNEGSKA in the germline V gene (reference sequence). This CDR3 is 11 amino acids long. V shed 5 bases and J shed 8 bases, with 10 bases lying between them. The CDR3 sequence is CSAGEAEPQHF. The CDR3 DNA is TGCAGTGCTGGGGAGGCGGAGCCCCAGCATTTT.

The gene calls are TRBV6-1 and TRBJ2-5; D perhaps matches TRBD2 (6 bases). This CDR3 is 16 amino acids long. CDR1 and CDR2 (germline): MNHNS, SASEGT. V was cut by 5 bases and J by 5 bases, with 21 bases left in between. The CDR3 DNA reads TGTGCCAGCAGTCGGCCGGGACTCCTCTTCGCGGAGACCCAGTACTTC. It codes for CASSRPGLLFAETQYF.

The CDR3 spells CSASRQMRSYEQYF. The CDR3 DNA reads TGCAGTGCTAGTAGACAGATGCGCTCCTACGAGCAGTACTTC. V usage is TRBV20-1 and J usage is TRBJ2-7; perhaps TRBD1 as D (5 bases). There are 14 residues in the CDR3. The germline V and J ends were trimmed by 3 bases and 0 bases, with 12 bases remaining between them. Germline lookup yields CDR1 DFQATT and CDR2 SNEGSKA (reference sequence).

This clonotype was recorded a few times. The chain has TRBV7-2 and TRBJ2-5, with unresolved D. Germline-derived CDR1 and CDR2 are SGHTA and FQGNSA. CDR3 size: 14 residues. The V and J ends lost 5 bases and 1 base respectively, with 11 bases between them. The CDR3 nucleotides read TGTGCCAGCAGCAAAAGCAGGAGCCAAGAGACCCAGTACTTC. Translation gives CASSKSRSQETQYF.